A selection of T cell receptor beta chains follows, all from one sample in a study of blood T cell repertoires in COVID-19. Sequencing was performed with immunoSEQ multiplex PCR; in TCRdb, only in-frame clones are kept and a portion is missing. The sample includes 110,000 or so clones, roughly 80% of them seen just once. What was sequenced was peripheral blood. These receptors were obtained from a man in his fifties with acute or convalescent COVID-19. Each CDR3 is given with its conserved first and last residue. D genes are given only for firm matches. Rows may omit the clone size; those that give it use once, few, many or a size class.

.,TRBD1,TRBJ2-7,TRBV15,CATSRDRGGSSYEQYF,TGTGCCACCAGCAGGGACAGGGGAGGTAGCTCCTACGAGCAGTACTTC
.,TRBD1,TRBJ1-2,TRBV27,CASSPHPGQGAVGYTF,TGTGCCAGCAGTCCCCACCCCGGACAGGGGGCGGTTGGCTACACCTTC
.,.,TRBJ1-2,TRBV3-1/TRBV3-2,CASSPREATNYGYTF,TGTGCCAGCAGCCCCCGGGAGGCGACTAACTATGGCTACACCTTC
.,.,TRBJ2-3,TRBV5-1,CASSRTQSLTDTQYF,TGCGCCAGCAGCCGAACACAATCCCTCACAGATACGCAGTATTTT
.,.,TRBJ1-5,TRBV5-4,CASSPDSYSNQPQHF,TGTGCCAGCAGCCCCGACAGCTATAGCAATCAGCCCCAGCATTTT
.,TRBD1,TRBJ2-3,TRBV5-1,CASSLGDRTSTDTQYF,TGCGCCAGCAGCTTGGGGGACAGAACGAGCACAGATACGCAGTATTTT
.,.,TRBJ2-2,TRBV9,CASSPDMTVNTGELFF,TGTGCCAGCAGCCCGGACATGACCGTGAACACCGGGGAGCTGTTTTTT
.,TRBD1,TRBJ1-1,TRBV5-1,CASSLGTGETEAFF,TGCGCCAGCAGCTTGGGGACAGGTGAAACTGAAGCTTTCTTT
once,.,TRBJ2-5,TRBV18,CASSVDSFQETQYF,TGTGCCAGCTCAGTCGACAGCTTCCAAGAGACCCAGTACTTC
few,.,TRBJ1-5,TRBV7-9,CASSQGGGARSQPQHF,TGTGCCAGCAGCCAAGGGGGAGGGGCTCGCAGTCAGCCCCAGCATTTT
.,.,TRBJ2-2,TRBV3-1/TRBV3-2,CASSHATTGTTGELFF,TGTGCCAGCAGCCATGCTACGACAGGGACTACCGGGGAGCTGTTTTTT
.,.,TRBJ2-2,TRBV2,CASSEAGRINTGELFF,TGTGCCAGCAGTGAAGCAGGCAGGATTAACACCGGGGAGCTGTTTTTT
.,.,TRBJ1-3,TRBV4-2,CASSSDSSGNTIYF,TGTGCCAGCAGCTCTGACAGCTCTGGAAACACCATATATTTT
.,TRBD1,TRBJ2-1,TRBV7-2,CASSLVGRGSGEQFF,TGTGCCAGCAGCTTAGTAGGCAGGGGGTCGGGTGAGCAGTTCTTC
.,.,TRBJ1-2,TRBV28,CAIKQGDYGYTF,TGTGCCATTAAACAGGGAGACTATGGCTACACCTTC
.,.,TRBJ1-2,TRBV5-1,CASSPSSGTKGGYTF,TGCGCCAGCAGCCCATCATCCGGGACAAAAGGGGGCTACACCTTC
.,TRBD1,TRBJ2-2,TRBV5-1,CASSLAGTGGVGELFF,TGCGCCAGCAGCTTGGCCGGGACAGGGGGTGTCGGGGAGCTGTTTTTT
once,.,TRBJ2-2,TRBV7-3,CASSTPQEVGEQGNTGELFF,TGTGCCAGCAGCACTCCTCAAGAGGTTGGGGAACAGGGAAACACCGGGGAGCTGTTTTTT
.,TRBD1,TRBJ1-2,TRBV9,CASGGQGYGYTF,TGTGCCAGCGGCGGACAGGGGTATGGCTACACCTTC
.,TRBD1,TRBJ2-6,TRBV19,CATGGGANVLTF,TGTGCCACAGGGGGCGGGGCCAACGTCCTGACTTTC
.,.,TRBJ1-2,TRBV3-1/TRBV3-2,CASSQESTNYGYTF,TGTGCCAGCAGCCAAGAGTCCACTAACTATGGCTACACCTTC
.,.,TRBJ2-4,TRBV7-3,CASSLIRKEGAKNIQYF,TGTGCCAGCAGCTTAATTAGGAAGGAGGGGGCCAAAAACATTCAGTACTTC
.,.,TRBJ1-4,TRBV2,CASNGGALTNEKLFF,TGTGCCAGCAATGGGGGGGCCCTAACTAATGAAAAACTGTTTTTT
.,TRBD2,TRBJ2-2,TRBV5-4,CASSLGFGSGGLNTGELFF,TGTGCCAGCAGCTTGGGGTTCGGTAGCGGGGGATTGAACACCGGGGAGCTGTTTTTT
.,TRBD1,TRBJ1-2,TRBV7-6,CASSPPQGLEYGYTF,TGTGCCAGCAGCCCCCCACAGGGGCTGGAGTATGGCTACACCTTC
.,.,TRBJ2-7,TRBV5-6,CASSLGTGAYEQYF,TGTGCCAGCAGCTTGGGGACGGGAGCCTACGAGCAGTACTTC
.,TRBD1,TRBJ2-7,TRBV6-5,CASSYRDRGHYEQYF,TGTGCCAGCAGTTACCGGGACAGGGGGCACTACGAGCAGTACTTC
.,.,TRBJ1-3,TRBV27,CASSPLGLPGNTIYF,TGTGCCAGCAGTCCCTTGGGACTCCCTGGAAACACCATATATTTT
.,.,TRBJ1-2,TRBV6-5,CASSYQGTRLGGYTF,TGTGCCAGCTCTTACCAAGGGACAAGACTCGGGGGCTACACCTTC
.,.,TRBJ1-5,TRBV5-8,CASRKVTSAGQPQHF,TGTGCCAGCAGAAAGGTCACCTCTGCAGGTCAGCCCCAGCATTTT
.,.,TRBJ2-5,TRBV7-2,CASSFDRQETQYF,TGTGCCAGCAGCTTCGACAGACAAGAGACCCAGTACTTC
.,.,TRBJ1-6,TRBV7-8,CASSLAPPGANSPLHF,TGTGCCAGCAGCTTAGCCCCCCCGGGAGCGAATTCACCCCTCCACTTT
few,TRBD1,TRBJ1-2,TRBV11-2,CASSLVGQGYGYTF,TGTGCCAGCAGCTTAGTAGGACAGGGTTATGGCTACACCTTC
.,TRBD1,TRBJ1-2,TRBV29-1,CSATGEVYGYTF,TGCAGCGCGACAGGGGAGGTCTATGGCTACACCTTC
.,.,TRBJ2-2,TRBV6-6,CASSPLGGTGELFF,TGTGCCAGCAGTCCCCTGGGAGGCACCGGGGAGCTGTTTTTT
.,TRBD1,TRBJ1-5,TRBV6-5,CASSRDREARKPQHF,TGTGCCAGCAGTAGGGACAGGGAAGCTCGGAAGCCCCAGCATTTT
few,.,TRBJ1-4,TRBV10-2,CASSPTGWVNEKLFF,TGCGCCAGCAGTCCCACAGGGTGGGTAAATGAAAAACTGTTTTTT
.,.,TRBJ1-2,TRBV5-1,CASSLTDGYGYTF,TGCGCCAGCAGCTTGACAGACGGATATGGCTACACCTTC
.,.,TRBJ2-2,TRBV2,CASSDPGYAGELFF,TGTGCCAGCAGTGACCCAGGGTACGCCGGGGAGCTGTTTTTT
.,.,TRBJ1-2,TRBV6-1,CASSEAGMAGNYGYTF,TGTGCCAGCAGTGAAGCGGGGATGGCAGGGAACTATGGCTACACCTTC
.,.,TRBJ1-3,TRBV4-2,CASSRGTSGNTIYF,TGTGCCAGCAGTAGAGGCACCTCTGGAAACACCATATATTTT
.,TRBD2,TRBJ2-7,TRBV3-1/TRBV3-2,CASSLRSTLAGATSEQYF,TGTGCCAGCAGCCTCCGATCGACACTAGCGGGGGCGACCTCCGAGCAGTACTTC
few,TRBD1,TRBJ1-1,TRBV29-1,CSVEDLQGARGTFF,TGCAGCGTTGAAGATCTCCAGGGGGCGCGGGGAACTTTCTTT
.,.,TRBJ1-2,TRBV25-1,CASSGGGSYGYTF,TGTGCCAGCAGCGGGGGAGGAAGCTATGGCTACACCTTC
few,.,TRBJ1-1,TRBV2,CASSWDTYTEAFF,TGTGCCAGCAGTTGGGACACTTACACTGAAGCTTTCTTT